This T cell receptor (beta chain) was identified during a study of blood T cells in healthy people across ages. Overall study findings and caveats: Total diversity from one million sequenced T cells was likely underestimated.

Combining a sample-barcoded 5' primer with a J-beta primer mix, a second PCR ran for roughly 7 to 11 cycles. The authors tagged each cDNA molecule using a template-switch adaptor with 12 random nucleotides. Paired-end reads containing CDR3 totaled no fewer than 3 million for each sample. TCRdb re-called the 5' RACE reads through MiXCR, storing one row per CDR3 protein. The data contain fewer than 700,000 distinct CDR3 sequences, less than 60% of them seen just once; the ten biggest clones take up 20% to 25%. The germline CDR1 and CDR2 sequences are MNHNS and SASEGT. The CDR3 length is 17 residues. Each donor gave 9 to 10 milliliters of peripheral blood. In its sample, this clonotype was seen many times. What it binds is not known. This may be a read error, as it is one base from a much larger clone.

Sequenced: blood. The chain uses TRBV6-1 and TRBJ2-1; 13 positions agree with TRBD2. The DNA matches TRBJ2-7 better at its end, which makes the J call doubtful. This sequence was found in an elderly man in good health. The CDR3: CASRGTSGASSYNEQYF. CDR3 nucleotide sequence: TGTGCCAGCAGAGGGACTAGCGGGGCAAGCTCCTACAATGAGCAGTACTTC.